The 26 T cell receptor beta chains below come from one sample, sequenced in a study of blood T cells in healthy people across ages. It was with a sample-barcoded 5' primer and a J-beta primer mix that a second PCR of roughly 7 to 12 cycles was run. In TCRdb, the 5' RACE reads were re-called with MiXCR into one record per CDR3 protein. The sample has about 630,000 distinct CDR3 sequences, roughly 21% seen once. The specimen was blood. The receptors were sampled from a man aged 70-80 years in good health.

The chain has TRBV3-1 and TRBJ2-2, with 14 nucleotides matching TRBD2. The CDR3 totals 19 residues. With 5 bases clipped from V and 5 bases from J, the junction kept 13 bases outside the gene matches. Per germline, CDR1 LGHDT and CDR2 YNNKEL (reference sequence). The DNA of the CDR3 is TGTGCCAGCAGCGCTCCCACCGGGACTAGCGGGAGACAAACCGGGGAGCTGTTTTTT. This translates into CASSAPTGTSGRQTGELFF.

A few counts support this clonotype. This sequence joins TRBV7-2 and TRBJ2-1, with D possibly being TRBD1 or TRBD2 (5 bases each). CDR3 length: 14 amino acids. V gave up 0 bases and J gave up 9 bases, with 12 bases separating them. Germline V gene data show CDR1 as SGHTA and CDR2 as FQGNSA. CDR3 in DNA: TGTGCCAGCAGCTTAGCGGGACCTCTCGGTGAGCAGTTCTTC. This sequence encodes CASSLAGPLGEQFF.

The rearrangement joins TRBV20-1 to TRBJ2-3; no reliable D call. Per the germline V gene, CDR1 is DFQATT and CDR2 is SNEGSKA (reference sequence). Deletions cut 6 bases from V and 0 bases from J, with 16 bases between. The CDR3 has 15 amino acids. The CDR3 is CSAAPAAYSTDTQYF. The CDR3 coding sequence is TGCAGTGCCGCACCGGCCGCGTATAGCACAGATACGCAGTATTTT.

This clonotype was counted between two and nine times. This chain connects TRBV28 to TRBJ1-3; no reliable D call. The CDR3 contains 14 residues. Germline V CDR1 and CDR2: MDHEN, SYDVKM. V lost 6 bases and J lost 0, with 9 bases in between. The CDR3 spells CASRRVSSGNTIYF. For the CDR3, the DNA is TGTGCCAGCAGGCGAGTCAGCTCTGGAAACACCATATATTTT.

At least ten counts were recorded for this clonotype. CDR3 bases: TGTGCCAGCACCGTACTCACGGGCGAGCAGTTCTTC. Translation: CASTVLTGEQFF. V usage is TRBV28 and J usage is TRBJ2-5; unclear D gene. The end of the DNA is better explained by TRBJ2-1, so the J call may be wrong. The V gene's germline CDR1 is MDHEN and CDR2 SYDVKM. The CDR3 runs 12 residues.

This clonotype was seen only a few times. The chain's CDR3 is CSAPTSGSYYNEQFF. The CDR3 bases are TGCAGTGCCCCGACTAGCGGGAGCTATTACAATGAGCAGTTCTTC. The V gene is TRBV20-1, the J gene TRBJ2-1; 12 bases match TRBD2. The V gene's germline CDR1 is DFQATT and CDR2 SNEGSKA (reference sequence). V was clipped by 6 bases and J by 4 bases; unmatched bases: 7. The CDR3 has 15 amino acids.

A few counts support this clonotype. The chain carries TRBV3-1 and TRBJ2-5; D possibly uses TRBD1 or TRBD2 (5 bases each). The J call is in doubt because the DNA end fits TRBJ2-7 better. Germline CDR1 and CDR2: LGHDT and YNNKEL (reference sequence). The CDR3 is made up of 16 amino acids. CDR3 residues: CASSQQLTGLPYEQYF. CDR3 in DNA: TGTGCCAGCAGCCAACAACTCACAGGACTCCCCTACGAGCAGTACTTC.

This clonotype was counted only a few times. V is TRBV12-3 or TRBV12-4 and J is TRBJ2-7; no clear D. The length of the CDR3 is 15 residues. The germline V and J ends were trimmed by 3 bases and 0 bases, with 12 bases remaining between them. For the CDR3, the DNA is TGTGCCAGCAGTTTTTCGCCGGTCAGCTCCTACGAGCAGTACTTC. Protein sequence: CASSFSPVSSYEQYF.

The V gene is TRBV12-3 or TRBV12-4, the J gene TRBJ2-3, with a tentative D call TRBD2 (7 bases). The V end lost 0 bases, the J end lost 2 bases, and 12 bases lay between the germline ends. CDR3 length: 16 residues. The DNA for the CDR3 is TGTGCCAGCAGTTTAGCGCTCGGGGGGCCCACAGATACGCAGTATTTT. Protein sequence: CASSLALGGPTDTQYF.

In this sample, this clonotype turned up a few times. V is TRBV18 and J is TRBJ2-5; D may be TRBD2 (5 bases). Per the germline V gene, CDR1 is KGHSH and CDR2 is LQKENI. The CDR3 contains 15 residues. Trimming pared 1 base from V and 2 bases from J, leaving 11 bases between. The CDR3 spells CASSPQARGQETQYF. CDR3 bases: TGTGCCAGCTCACCACAGGCCCGGGGACAAGAGACCCAGTACTTC.

In this sample, this clonotype turned up once. This rearrangement joins TRBV18 to TRBJ1-2, with TRBD1 matching over 7 bases. J was trimmed by 7 bases and V by 5 bases; bases with no gene match: 10. This CDR3 is built from 14 residues. Per the germline V gene, CDR1 is KGHSH and CDR2 is LQKENI. As DNA, the CDR3 is TGTGCCAGCTCAGAAGACAGGGATTTTGTTGGCTACACCTTC. This sequence encodes CASSEDRDFVGYTF. The whole variable domain, filled in from reference TRBV18 and TRBJ1-2, reads NAGVMQNPRHLVRRRGQEARLRCSPMKGHSHVYWYRQLPEEGLKFMVYLQKENIIDESGMPKERFSAEFPKEGPSILRIQQVVRGDSAAYFCASSEDRDFVGYTFGSGTRLTVV.

This clonotype came up a few times. J is TRBJ2-5 and V is TRBV28; 7 positions agree with TRBD2. The end of the DNA aligns better with TRBJ2-7, so the J call may be wrong. Looked up from germline, CDR1 is MDHEN and CDR2 is SYDVKM. The CDR3 is 15 amino acids. The CDR3 nucleotides read TGTGCCAGCATCTCGGGGGGAGGGCCGATCGACGAGCAGTACTTC. Protein product: CASISGGGPIDEQYF.

The rearrangement uses TRBV9 and TRBJ2-4; D may be TRBD1 or TRBD2 (5 bases each). Germline-derived CDR1 and CDR2 are SGDLS and YYNGEE. This CDR3 has 15 residues. The germline V and J ends were trimmed by 1 base and 3 bases, with 11 bases remaining between them. CDR3 residues: CASSVSGQNKNIQYF. The DNA for the CDR3 is TGTGCCAGCAGCGTATCGGGGCAGAACAAAAACATTCAGTACTTC.

The chain employs TRBV24-1 and TRBJ2-5; D tentatively reads TRBD1 or TRBD2 (5 bases each). The CDR3 loop spans 16 amino acids. Germline values: CDR1 KGHDR, CDR2 SFDVKD. The V and J ends lost 0 bases and 5 bases respectively, with 15 bases between them. The CDR3 nucleotides are TGTGCCACCAGTGATTTGGTCGGGGCACCGAGGGAGACCCAGTACTTC. Its protein is CATSDLVGAPRETQYF.

The J gene is TRBJ1-1, the V gene TRBV20-1, with D uncertain. V was shortened by 1 base and J by 1 base, with 10 bases between the two germline ends. The CDR3 length is 14 residues. Germline CDR1 DFQATT, CDR2 SNEGSKA (reference sequence). The CDR3 reads CSARVSRSNTEAFF. In DNA, the CDR3 is TGCAGTGCTAGAGTCAGCAGGTCGAACACTGAAGCTTTCTTT.

As for this clonotype: Since no conserved phenylalanine or tryptophan closes the CDR3, a read error is the likely cause. The V and J genes are TRBV15 and TRBJ2-5; possible D gene TRBD1, 6 bases. CDR3 length: 14 residues. Germline V lookup: CDR1 LNHNV, CDR2 YYDKDF (reference sequence). Trimming took 0 bases from V and 5 from J, leaving 10 bases between them. CDR3 nucleotides: TGTGCCACCAGCAGAGATTTTGGACAGGAGACCCAGTACTTA. Translation: CATSRDFGQETQYL.

The chain employs TRBV5-1 and TRBJ1-4; no definite D call. CDR3 size: 14 residues. Germline values: CDR1 SGHRS, CDR2 YFSETQ. V was pared by 4 bases and J by 5 bases, with 12 bases between. In DNA, the CDR3 is TGCGCCAGCAGCATCAAGGGAGGAAATGAAAAACTGTTTTTT. Residues: CASSIKGGNEKLFF. The full variable domain, its missing parts supplied by reference TRBV5-1 and TRBJ1-4, is KAGVTQTPRYLIKTRGQQVTLSCSPISGHRSVSWYQQTPGQGLQFLFEYFSETQRNKGNFPGRFSGRQFSNSRSEMNVSTLELGDSALYLCASSIKGGNEKLFFGSGTQLSVL.

This clonotype was detected only a few times. The V gene is TRBV2, the J gene TRBJ2-5; 10 bases are a match to TRBD1. The closer fit of TRBJ2-7 to the DNA end suggests the J call may be wrong. From germline, CDR1 is SNHLY and CDR2 FYNNEI. This CDR3 is 17 amino acids long. CDR3 DNA: TGTGCCAGCAGTGATCCCCCGACAGGGGGCATTCTCTACGAGCAGTACTTC. This codes for CASSDPPTGGILYEQYF.

The chain recombines TRBV7-2 with TRBJ2-1; D is perhaps TRBD2 (6 bases). Trimming removed 2 bases at V and 12 bases at J, with 11 bases between. The CDR3 loop spans 12 amino acids. Per the germline V gene, CDR1 is SGHTA and CDR2 is FQGNSA. The CDR3, as DNA: TGTGCCAGCAGCTTAACGGGAGTGGGGCAGTTCTTC. Translated, it gives CASSLTGVGQFF.

This CDR3 reads CSARDRRSGSAGELFF. CDR3 nucleotides: TGCAGTGCTAGAGATCGGCGTAGCGGGAGCGCCGGGGAGCTGTTTTTT. This chain connects TRBV20-1 to TRBJ2-2; 9 bases map to TRBD2. The CDR3 is made up of 16 amino acids. Germline V gene data show CDR1 as DFQATT and CDR2 as SNEGSKA (reference sequence). After removal of 0 bases from V and 6 bases from J, the junction contained 8 bases not matched to a gene.

Only a few counts were recorded for this clonotype. Here the CDR3 DNA reads TGTGCCAGCAGCCAAGAGGCTAGCTTCGCTACGCAGTATTTT. Protein product: CASSQEASFATQYF. The V call is TRBV3-1, the J call TRBJ2-3, with TRBD2 as a possible D gene (5 bases). The CDR3 spans 14 residues. Germline lookup yields CDR1 LGHDT and CDR2 YNNKEL (reference sequence). V was trimmed by 0 bases and J by 8 bases, leaving 12 bases between them.

This clonotype came up a few times. This sequence joins TRBV5-1 and TRBJ2-7; no definite D call. Germline-derived CDR1 and CDR2 are SGHRS and YFSETQ. The V and J ends lost 2 bases and 0 bases respectively, with 9 bases between them. This CDR3 has 14 amino acids. CDR3 bases: TGCGCCAGCAGCTTCGATCCTCCCTCCTACGAGCAGTACTTC. Encoded protein: CASSFDPPSYEQYF.

The table lists this clonotype with a count of one. The gene calls are TRBV9 and TRBJ2-1, with 8 bases fitting TRBD2. Germline CDR1 reads SGDLS; CDR2 reads YYNGEE. CDR3 length: 13 residues. V shed 3 bases and J 10 bases; nucleotides not matched to a gene: 6. The CDR3 region is CASSEGLVVEQFF. The CDR3 coding sequence is TGTGCCAGCAGCGAGGGACTAGTAGTCGAGCAGTTCTTC.

A word on this clonotype: At one end, the junction sequence differs from germline, possibly due to a read error. J is TRBJ2-3 and V is TRBV7-9; 8 positions match TRBD1. Germline V gene sequence: CDR1 SEHNR, CDR2 FQNEAQ (reference sequence). This CDR3 region has 15 residues. CDR3 sequence reads: CVSSLRTGSTDTQYF. DNA for the CDR3: TGTGTCAGCAGCTTGAGGACAGGGAGCACAGATACGCAGTATTTT.

V is TRBV12-3 or TRBV12-4 and J is TRBJ1-1; TRBD1 agrees at 8 bases. With V trimmed by 11 bases and J by 2 bases, 7 bases remained unmatched. The CDR3 has 13 residues. This chain's CDR3 is CALKQGDNTEAFF. The CDR3 DNA sequence: TGTGCCTTAAAACAGGGGGACAACACTGAAGCTTTCTTT.

This clonotype was observed many times. The V call is TRBV3-1, the J call TRBJ2-1; 8 nucleotides line up with TRBD2. This CDR3 region has 14 residues. The V gene's germline CDR1 is LGHDT and CDR2 YNNKEL (reference sequence). V shed 8 bases and J 7 bases; nucleotides not matched to a gene: 10. For the CDR3, the DNA is TGTGCCAGCGCTCGGACTAGCCAAGAGAATGAGCAGTTCTTC. Amino acids: CASARTSQENEQFF.